The 4 T cell receptor beta chains in this list originate from one sample, sequenced in a study of T-cell reconstitution after alpha-beta-depleted transplantation in children. Preparation of the TCRbeta library used unique molecular identifiers. TCRdb called the PCR reads again in MiXCR, with one record for every CDR3 protein. The data show roughly 340,000 distinct CDR3 sequences, roughly 17% seen once. Sequencing was performed on PBMCs, mostly from graft donor cells, taken 360 days after TCRalphabeta/CD19-depleted stem cell transplant. These receptors all stem from a male patient between 2 and 10 years old who had a stem cell transplant for acute lymphoblastic leukemia, so the T cells may come from the graft donor.

In its sample, this clonotype was seen a few times. This sequence joins TRBV2 and TRBJ2-5, with D maybe TRBD1 (5 bases). This CDR3 has 15 residues. Germline V gene sequence: CDR1 SNHLY, CDR2 FYNNEI. V gave up 6 bases and J gave up 1 base, with 15 bases separating them. The CDR3 region is CASRTFPTVQETQYF. Here the CDR3 DNA reads TGTGCCAGCAGGACGTTCCCGACAGTCCAAGAGACCCAGTACTTC.

This clonotype was seen only a few times. The gene calls are TRBV28 and TRBJ2-3, with no clear D. This CDR3 is built from 16 residues. Germline CDR1 is MDHEN and CDR2 is SYDVKM. Trimming took off 6 bases at V and 1 base at J, with 17 bases between the two ends. CDR3 residues: CASRKLYLRGTDTQYF. The CDR3, as DNA: TGTGCCAGCAGGAAACTTTACCTAAGGGGCACAGATACGCAGTATTTT.

This clonotype was counted only a few times. This chain joins TRBV4-1 and TRBJ2-5, with D perhaps TRBD1 or TRBD2 (5 bases each). Trimming took off 1 base at V and 0 bases at J, with 12 bases between the two ends. Germline CDR1 reads MGHRA; CDR2 reads YSYEKL. This CDR3 region has 16 residues. CDR3 protein: CASSQAQGEYQETQYF. The CDR3 nucleotides read TGCGCCAGCAGCCAAGCGCAAGGGGAGTACCAAGAGACCCAGTACTTC.

V is TRBV7-1 and J is TRBJ2-3; weak D call: TRBD2 (7 bases). TRBV7-1 is given ORF status, its function remaining uncertain. The V and J ends lost 3 bases and 3 bases respectively, with 13 bases between them. There are 15 residues in the CDR3. The CDR3 sequence: CASSSRGRGTDTQYF. Here the CDR3 DNA reads TGTGCCAGCAGCTCTCGGGGGAGGGGGACAGATACGCAGTATTTT.